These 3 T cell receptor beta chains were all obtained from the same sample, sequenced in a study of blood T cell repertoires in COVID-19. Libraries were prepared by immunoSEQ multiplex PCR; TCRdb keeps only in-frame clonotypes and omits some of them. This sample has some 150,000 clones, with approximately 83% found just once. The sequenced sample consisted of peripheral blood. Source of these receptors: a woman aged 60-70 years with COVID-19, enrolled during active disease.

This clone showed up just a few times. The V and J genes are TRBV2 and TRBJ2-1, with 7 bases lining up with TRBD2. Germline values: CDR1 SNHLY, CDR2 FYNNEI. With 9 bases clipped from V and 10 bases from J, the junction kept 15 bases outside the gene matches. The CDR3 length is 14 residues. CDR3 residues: CASLRAGFNKEQFF. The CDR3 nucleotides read TGTGCCAGTCTGCGAGCGGGGTTCAATAAGGAGCAGTTCTTC.

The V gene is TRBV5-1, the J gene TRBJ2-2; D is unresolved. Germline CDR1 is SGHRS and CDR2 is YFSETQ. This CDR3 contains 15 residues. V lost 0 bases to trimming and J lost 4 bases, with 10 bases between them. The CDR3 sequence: CASSLALSVTGELFF. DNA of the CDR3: TGCGCCAGCAGCTTGGCCTTGTCCGTCACCGGGGAGCTGTTTTTT.

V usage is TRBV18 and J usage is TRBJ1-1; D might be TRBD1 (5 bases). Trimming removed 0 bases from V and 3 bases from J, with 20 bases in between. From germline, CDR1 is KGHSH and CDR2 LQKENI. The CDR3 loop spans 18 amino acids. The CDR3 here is CASSPPGGRYSTDTEAFF. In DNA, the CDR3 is TGTGCCAGCTCACCACCGGGGGGAAGATATAGTACTGACACTGAAGCTTTCTTT. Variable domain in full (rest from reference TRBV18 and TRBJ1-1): NAGVMQNPRHLVRRRGQEARLRCSPMKGHSHVYWYRQLPEEGLKFMVYLQKENIIDESGMPKERFSAEFPKEGPSILRIQQVVRGDSAAYFCASSPPGGRYSTDTEAFFGQGTRLTVV.